Below are 23 T cell receptor beta chains sequenced from a single sample in a study of monozygotic twins with inflammatory bowel disease. TCRdb reworked the 5' RACE reads into one entry per CDR3 protein, no DNA. The table lists a few hundred thousand distinct CDR3 sequences, with just over 2.5% in the top ten. The sample consisted of blood. Every receptor here comes from a human donor with ulcerative colitis or Crohn's disease, or a healthy co-twin of an affected twin (not recorded which).

The chain has TRBV6-1 and TRBJ2-3; TCRdb calls TRBD1, which cannot be checked without DNA. This CDR3 contains 15 residues. CDR1 is MNHNS and CDR2 is SASEGT in the germline V gene. The CDR3 is CAISLGAFSTDTQYF.

The chain couples TRBV19 to TRBJ2-3; as DNA is missing, the TRBD2 call by TCRdb cannot be tested. CDR1 is LNHDA, CDR2 SQIVND, per germline (reference sequence). This CDR3 comprises 19 residues. The CDR3 protein is CASSFGFGSGGPVPDTQYF.

The chain links TRBV12-5 to TRBJ2-4; no DNA is available, so the TRBD1 call from TCRdb remains unchecked. Germline assignment: CDR1 LGHNT and CDR2 FRNRAP. The CDR3 loop spans 15 amino acids. This CDR3 reads CASGLAPGQGSIQYF.

The chain has TRBV18 and TRBJ2-1; TCRdb reports TRBD2, a call that lacks DNA to check it against. Germline loops: CDR1 KGHSH, CDR2 LQKENI. The CDR3 is 16 amino acids. CDR3 residues: CASSPQEGSSYNEQFF.

The genes are TRBV6-5 and TRBJ1-2; TCRdb selects TRBD1, and the lack of DNA leaves this call unchecked. The CDR3 contains 15 residues. CDR1 is MNHEY, CDR2 SVGAGI, per germline. CDR3 region: CASSSMMGQGSGYTF.

V is TRBV6-4 and J is TRBJ2-3. Germline loops: CDR1 MRHNA, CDR2 SNTAGT. This CDR3 has 14 amino acids. The CDR3 loop reads CASSENEGTDTQYF.

The gene calls are TRBV7-9 and TRBJ1-4. Germline-derived CDR1 and CDR2 are SEHNR and FQNEAQ (reference sequence). This CDR3 contains 13 residues. CDR3 loop: CASSLGHNEKLFF.

The rearrangement uses TRBV4-2 and TRBJ1-4. The length of the CDR3 is 13 residues. Germline V gene sequence: CDR1 LGHNA, CDR2 YNFKEQ. The CDR3 sequence is CASSQDRRGVLFF.

V gene TRBV6-2 or TRBV6-3 combines with J gene TRBJ2-7; TCRdb gives TRBD1 as the D gene, but with no DNA this cannot be confirmed. The CDR3 loop spans 13 amino acids. The V gene's germline CDR1 is MNHEY and CDR2 SVGEGT. This CDR3 is CASSDRQGYEQYF.

V usage is TRBV19 and J usage is TRBJ1-4; TCRdb names TRBD1, which stays unverified in the absence of DNA. CDR3 length: 15 amino acids. Germline V gene sequence: CDR1 LNHDA, CDR2 SQIVND (reference sequence). CDR3 residues: CASSFMTGSDEKLFF.

The chain combines TRBV7-9 with TRBJ1-4. Germline V gene data show CDR1 as SEHNR and CDR2 as FQNEAQ (reference sequence). The CDR3 has 13 residues. The CDR3 region is CASSLSSGEKLFF.

CDR3: CASRVSQAYNEQFF. This chain links TRBV5-1 with TRBJ2-1. Germline V gene data show CDR1 as SGHRS and CDR2 as YFSETQ. This CDR3 comprises 14 residues.

CDR3 protein: CASSLVGQGLHIQYF. V is TRBV5-4 and J is TRBJ2-4; checking the TCRdb D call of TRBD2 is not possible without DNA. Germline V lookup: CDR1 SGHNT, CDR2 YYREEE (reference sequence). There are 15 residues in the CDR3.

The chain employs TRBV7-8 and TRBJ1-5; TCRdb's D call, TRBD1, is unchecked because there is no DNA. The germline V gene encodes CDR1 SGHVS and CDR2 FQNEAQ. The CDR3 length is 16 residues. Here the CDR3 reads CASSSYTGTSNQPQHF.

The chain recombines TRBV5-1 with TRBJ2-2; TCRdb picks TRBD1, but there is no DNA to check that call. CDR1 and CDR2 from the germline V gene are SGHRS and YFSETQ. CDR3 length: 14 residues. The CDR3 loop is CASNPTGGGGELFF.

The chain has TRBV28 and TRBJ2-7; TCRdb's D call, TRBD1, is unchecked because there is no DNA. CDR3 length: 16 residues. Germline V gene sequence: CDR1 MDHEN, CDR2 SYDVKM. CDR3 amino acids: CASSLTGAYATNEQYF.

The CDR3 loop reads CSGSGQGRYEQYF. The chain has TRBV20-1 and TRBJ2-7; the TRBD1 assignment by TCRdb is unverifiable without DNA. The CDR3 loop spans 13 amino acids. Germline CDR1 reads DFQATT; CDR2 reads SNEGSKA (reference sequence).

This chain uses TRBV5-1 with TRBJ2-1; TCRdb's D gene call, TRBD1, goes unchecked for lack of DNA. CDR1 and CDR2 (germline): SGHRS, YFSETQ. This CDR3 has 17 residues. The chain's CDR3 is CASSLAHMRGGRNEQFF.

The chain joins TRBV7-2 to TRBJ2-7; TCRdb indicates TRBD2, and absent DNA this call remains unverified. The CDR3 runs 15 residues. Germline V gives CDR1 SGHTA, CDR2 FQGNSA. The CDR3 region is CASSLKRGGVGEQYF.

The gene calls are TRBV4-2 and TRBJ1-1; the D call from TCRdb, TRBD1, cannot be confirmed without DNA. The CDR3 extends over 16 amino acids. Germline lookup yields CDR1 LGHNA and CDR2 YNFKEQ. CDR3 loop: CASSQEGGDWVYGAFF.

This chain uses TRBV11-2 with TRBJ1-4; there is no DNA to check the TCRdb D call of TRBD1. The CDR3 is made up of 15 amino acids. The germline gives CDR1 SGHAT, CDR2 FQNNGV. CDR3 loop: CASSLDRADNEKLFF.

J is TRBJ2-5 and V is TRBV15; without DNA, the TCRdb call of TRBD2 cannot be checked. Germline V gives CDR1 LNHNV, CDR2 YYDKDF (reference sequence). CDR3 length: 17 amino acids. The CDR3 region is CATSRGGLAGLKETQYF.

This chain links TRBV20-1 with TRBJ2-7; TCRdb picks TRBD1, but there is no DNA to check that call. Germline-derived CDR1 and CDR2 are DFQATT and SNEGSKA (reference sequence). The CDR3 consists of 11 residues. The CDR3 sequence is CSAYLDREQYF.